The rows below give T cell receptor beta chains drawn from one sample of a study of T cells in Graves' hyperthyroidism and ophthalmopathy. TCRdb re-called the multiplex PCR reads with MiXCR, one entry per CDR3 protein. The data show over 500,000 distinct CDR3 sequences, approximately 17% seen once. The sequencing sample was made of blood. The receptors originated from a woman younger than 30 with Graves' ophthalmopathy. The CDR3 runs from the conserved cysteine through the conserved F or W. Each record gives: clone size, V gene, J gene, D gene, CDR3 DNA, CDR3 protein. The D gene is left open where the match is weak. Size is stated for part of the rows, as once, few or many counts, or as a class when the clone is expanded.

clone_size: NA
v_call: TRBV9
j_call: TRBJ2-1
d_call: TRBD1
cdr3_nt: TGTGCCAGCAGCGTACAACAGGGGGCGGGAAATGAGCAGTTCTTC
cdr3_aa: CASSVQQGAGNEQFF

clone_size: NA
v_call: TRBV5-1
j_call: TRBJ2-1
d_call: TRBD2
cdr3_nt: TGCGCCAGCAGCTTGGTCGCGAGCGGGAGAGGCTACAATGAGCAGTTCTTC
cdr3_aa: CASSLVASGRGYNEQFF

clone_size: NA
v_call: TRBV20-1
j_call: TRBJ1-1
d_call: TRBD1
cdr3_nt: TGCAGTGCTAGGGGGACAGGGGACCTACGGCCGAACACTGAAGCTTTCTTT
cdr3_aa: CSARGTGDLRPNTEAFF

clone_size: many
v_call: TRBV6-1
j_call: TRBJ2-3
d_call: TRBD2
cdr3_nt: TGTGCCAGCAGCCAGGGACTAGCGGGGGGAGGTACGCAGTATTTT
cdr3_aa: CASSQGLAGGGTQYF

clone_size: many
v_call: TRBV12-3/TRBV12-4
j_call: TRBJ1-1
d_call: TRBD1
cdr3_nt: TGTGCCAGCACCCCCGGGACAGGGAACACTGAAGCTTTCTTT
cdr3_aa: CASTPGTGNTEAFF

clone_size: NA
v_call: TRBV27
j_call: TRBJ2-2
d_call: NA
cdr3_nt: TGTGCCAGCAGTTCCCCGGCTTATTTGAACACCGGGGAGCTGTTTTTT
cdr3_aa: CASSSPAYLNTGELFF

clone_size: few
v_call: TRBV29-1
j_call: TRBJ1-2
d_call: NA
cdr3_nt: TGCAGCGTTGAAACAGCCTCCTATGGCTACACCTTC
cdr3_aa: CSVETASYGYTF

clone_size: NA
v_call: TRBV4-2
j_call: TRBJ2-3
d_call: TRBD2
cdr3_nt: TGTGCCAGCAGCCAATTAAGTAGCGGGAGGTCAGCCACAGATACGCAGTATTTT
cdr3_aa: CASSQLSSGRSATDTQYF

clone_size: NA
v_call: TRBV7-9
j_call: TRBJ1-2
d_call: NA
cdr3_nt: TGTGCCAGCAGCTTGAAAACACCCGGTGGCTACACCTTC
cdr3_aa: CASSLKTPGGYTF

clone_size: NA
v_call: TRBV11-3
j_call: TRBJ2-2
d_call: NA
cdr3_nt: TGTGCCAGCAGCTTAGAAGAAGGGACCGGGGAGCTGTTTTTT
cdr3_aa: CASSLEEGTGELFF

clone_size: many
v_call: TRBV12-5
j_call: TRBJ1-1
d_call: NA
cdr3_nt: TGTGCTAGTGGCCATGGACGGGGAACTGAAGCTTTCTTT
cdr3_aa: CASGHGRGTEAFF

clone_size: few
v_call: TRBV10-2
j_call: TRBJ2-7
d_call: NA
cdr3_nt: TGCGCCAGCAGGCCGGGACCGAACTACTACGAGCAGTACTTC
cdr3_aa: CASRPGPNYYEQYF

clone_size: many
v_call: TRBV11-1
j_call: TRBJ2-5
d_call: NA
cdr3_nt: TGTGCCAGCAGCCCTGGTTGGGACCGAGAGACCCAGTACTTC
cdr3_aa: CASSPGWDRETQYF

clone_size: many
v_call: TRBV20-1
j_call: TRBJ2-2
d_call: NA
cdr3_nt: TGCAGTGCTGGTTCCTCTTTACAGGGAAGGGTGGCCGGGGAGCTGTTTTTT
cdr3_aa: CSAGSSLQGRVAGELFF

clone_size: NA
v_call: TRBV7-9
j_call: TRBJ1-2
d_call: NA
cdr3_nt: TGTGCCAGCAGCTCGGACGACAACTATGGCTACATCTTC
cdr3_aa: CASSSDDNYGYIF

clone_size: many
v_call: TRBV18
j_call: TRBJ1-6
d_call: NA
cdr3_nt: TGTGCCAGCTCACCGTCCGGGACAAGGGGATCACCCCTCCACTTT
cdr3_aa: CASSPSGTRGSPLHF

clone_size: many
v_call: TRBV11-2
j_call: TRBJ2-7
d_call: NA
cdr3_nt: TGTGCCAGCAGCTTGGGGACACCCCTTACCCACGAGCAGTACTTC
cdr3_aa: CASSLGTPLTHEQYF

clone_size: many
v_call: TRBV28
j_call: TRBJ1-2
d_call: NA
cdr3_nt: TGTGCCAGCAGTTTATGGGGGGCCCCAAACTATGGCTACACCTTC
cdr3_aa: CASSLWGAPNYGYTF

clone_size: many
v_call: TRBV20-1
j_call: TRBJ1-1
d_call: TRBD1
cdr3_nt: TGCAGTGCTATTCCAGGGGGCACTGAAGCTTTCTTT
cdr3_aa: CSAIPGGTEAFF

clone_size: few
v_call: TRBV7-9
j_call: TRBJ2-7
d_call: NA
cdr3_nt: TGTGCCAGCAGCTTACCGACAGGAACCTACGAGCAGTACTTC
cdr3_aa: CASSLPTGTYEQYF

clone_size: many
v_call: TRBV5-1
j_call: TRBJ1-2
d_call: NA
cdr3_nt: TGCGCCAGCAGCCACCTTGACGGGTTTAACTATGGCTACACCTTC
cdr3_aa: CASSHLDGFNYGYTF

clone_size: NA
v_call: TRBV20-1
j_call: TRBJ2-7
d_call: TRBD2
cdr3_nt: TGCAGTGCCGTCCATAGCGGGAGGGTTGCCTACGAGCAGTACTTC
cdr3_aa: CSAVHSGRVAYEQYF

clone_size: once
v_call: TRBV12-3/TRBV12-4
j_call: TRBJ1-1
d_call: TRBD1
cdr3_nt: TGTGCCAGCAGCCAAGCCCCGGGACAGGGGCTCCCTGAAGCTTTCTTT
cdr3_aa: CASSQAPGQGLPEAFF

clone_size: many
v_call: TRBV7-9
j_call: TRBJ1-2
d_call: TRBD1
cdr3_nt: TGTGCCAGCAGCTCGACTCGACCGGGACAGGACTATGGCTACACCTTC
cdr3_aa: CASSSTRPGQDYGYTF

clone_size: many
v_call: TRBV6-1
j_call: TRBJ2-7
d_call: NA
cdr3_nt: TGTGCCAGCAGTTCGTTCCCCTACGAGCAGTACTTC
cdr3_aa: CASSSFPYEQYF

clone_size: NA
v_call: TRBV10-3
j_call: TRBJ2-1
d_call: NA
cdr3_nt: TGTGCCACCAGTTCACGGGAAGATAATACCTACAATGAGCAGTTCTTC
cdr3_aa: CATSSREDNTYNEQFF

clone_size: many
v_call: TRBV3-1
j_call: TRBJ2-1
d_call: TRBD2
cdr3_nt: TGTGCCAGCAGCCCCCGACTAGCGGGATCCTACAATGAGCAGTTCTTC
cdr3_aa: CASSPRLAGSYNEQFF

clone_size: NA
v_call: TRBV19
j_call: TRBJ2-6
d_call: NA
cdr3_nt: TGTGCCAGTAGTCACCTACCAGGGCTTGGGGCCAACGTCCTGACTTTC
cdr3_aa: CASSHLPGLGANVLTF

clone_size: NA
v_call: TRBV2
j_call: TRBJ1-6
d_call: NA
cdr3_nt: TGTGCCAGCAGTGACGGGGCCTATAATTCACCCCTCCACTTT
cdr3_aa: CASSDGAYNSPLHF

clone_size: NA
v_call: TRBV13
j_call: TRBJ2-3
d_call: TRBD2
cdr3_nt: TGTGCCAGCAGCGCCCTCCGAGGAGGCGGGGGGCACACAGATACGCAGTATTTT
cdr3_aa: CASSALRGGGGHTDTQYF

clone_size: NA
v_call: TRBV9
j_call: TRBJ2-7
d_call: TRBD2
cdr3_nt: TGTGCCAGCAGCGTAGTACTAGCGGGAACCTACGAGCAGTACTTC
cdr3_aa: CASSVVLAGTYEQYF

clone_size: once
v_call: TRBV15
j_call: TRBJ1-2
d_call: TRBD1
cdr3_nt: TGTGCCACCAGCAGAAGGTCCCGGGACAGGGGGCATAACTATGGCTACACCTTC
cdr3_aa: CATSRRSRDRGHNYGYTF

clone_size: many
v_call: TRBV7-2
j_call: TRBJ2-2
d_call: NA
cdr3_nt: TGTGCCAGCAGCTTAGTTAGCGTGACCGGGGGGCTGTTTTTT
cdr3_aa: CASSLVSVTGGLFF

clone_size: many
v_call: TRBV11-2
j_call: TRBJ2-7
d_call: NA
cdr3_nt: TGTGCCAGCAGCCCAGACAGGATGAGCGAGCAGTACTTC
cdr3_aa: CASSPDRMSEQYF

clone_size: NA
v_call: TRBV9
j_call: TRBJ1-1
d_call: NA
cdr3_nt: TGTGCCAGCAGCGTAGGAGGACACCCCGGTACTGAAGCTTTCTTT
cdr3_aa: CASSVGGHPGTEAFF

clone_size: many
v_call: TRBV11-2
j_call: TRBJ2-5
d_call: TRBD2
cdr3_nt: TGTGCCAGCAGCCCAGGGAGGGCCGGCGGGGGGACCCAGTACTTC
cdr3_aa: CASSPGRAGGGTQYF

clone_size: many
v_call: TRBV5-1
j_call: TRBJ2-7
d_call: NA
cdr3_nt: TGCGCCAGCAGCTTCAGCGGGTCAGGTCGCGAGCAGTACTTC
cdr3_aa: CASSFSGSGREQYF

clone_size: few
v_call: TRBV6-1
j_call: TRBJ2-5
d_call: TRBD1
cdr3_nt: TGTGCCAGCAGTCAAGACAGGGGGCACGGTGAGACCCAGTACTTC
cdr3_aa: CASSQDRGHGETQYF

clone_size: NA
v_call: TRBV2
j_call: TRBJ2-1
d_call: TRBD2
cdr3_nt: TGTGCCAGCAGCTTCTCTAGCGGGGGGGAGCAGTTCTTC
cdr3_aa: CASSFSSGGEQFF

clone_size: NA
v_call: TRBV9
j_call: TRBJ2-2
d_call: NA
cdr3_nt: TGTGCCAGCAGCGACCTGGGGGCGGATCTAACCGAGGAGCTGTTTTTT
cdr3_aa: CASSDLGADLTEELFF

clone_size: many
v_call: TRBV4-2
j_call: TRBJ2-3
d_call: NA
cdr3_nt: TGTGCCAGCAGCCAAGACGACTGGGATTCTAGCACAGATACGCAGTATTTT
cdr3_aa: CASSQDDWDSSTDTQYF

clone_size: few
v_call: TRBV3-2
j_call: TRBJ1-4
d_call: NA
cdr3_nt: TGTGCCAGCAGCATTGGACAGGGTTTGGAAAAACTGTTTTTT
cdr3_aa: CASSIGQGLEKLFF

clone_size: NA
v_call: TRBV6-6
j_call: TRBJ1-4
d_call: TRBD1
cdr3_nt: TGTGCCAGCAGTTACTCGGGACAGGGGGCCCTTAATGAAAAACTGTTTTTT
cdr3_aa: CASSYSGQGALNEKLFF

clone_size: NA
v_call: TRBV6-2/TRBV6-3
j_call: TRBJ2-7
d_call: NA
cdr3_nt: TGTGCCAGCAGTCAAAACCGGGACCTTTCCTACGAGCAGTACTTC
cdr3_aa: CASSQNRDLSYEQYF

clone_size: few
v_call: TRBV6-8
j_call: TRBJ1-2
d_call: NA
cdr3_nt: TGTGCCAGCAGTTACCGAGCAAACTATGGCTACACCTTC
cdr3_aa: CASSYRANYGYTF

clone_size: NA
v_call: TRBV28
j_call: TRBJ2-7
d_call: NA
cdr3_nt: TGTGCCAGCAGTTTCCCTTCCCCCTTCTCAGGGGACTACGAGCAGTACTTC
cdr3_aa: CASSFPSPFSGDYEQYF

clone_size: NA
v_call: TRBV7-9
j_call: TRBJ2-5
d_call: NA
cdr3_nt: TGTGCCAGCAGCTTCGGAGGGGATTGGGAGACCCAGTACTTC
cdr3_aa: CASSFGGDWETQYF

clone_size: NA
v_call: TRBV30
j_call: TRBJ1-2
d_call: NA
cdr3_nt: TGTGCCTGGAGTGTACTTAGTGGCGGCTACACCTTC
cdr3_aa: CAWSVLSGGYTF

clone_size: NA
v_call: TRBV19
j_call: TRBJ2-7
d_call: TRBD2
cdr3_nt: TGTGCCAGTAGTATCGGTGTAGCGGGCCCATACGAGCAGTACTTC
cdr3_aa: CASSIGVAGPYEQYF

clone_size: few
v_call: TRBV18
j_call: TRBJ1-2
d_call: TRBD1
cdr3_nt: TGTGCCAGCTCATCCTCCGGACAGGAGCTTGGCTACACCTTC
cdr3_aa: CASSSSGQELGYTF

clone_size: many
v_call: TRBV15
j_call: TRBJ1-1
d_call: NA
cdr3_nt: TGTGCCACCAGCAGAGATGGCGGTAACGGGAACACTGAAGCTTTCTTT
cdr3_aa: CATSRDGGNGNTEAFF

clone_size: NA
v_call: TRBV9
j_call: TRBJ2-2
d_call: NA
cdr3_nt: TGTGCCAGCAGCACAAGACCGTTGGCGAACACCGGGGAGCTGTTTTTT
cdr3_aa: CASSTRPLANTGELFF

clone_size: NA
v_call: TRBV20-1
j_call: TRBJ1-5
d_call: TRBD1
cdr3_nt: TGCAGTGCTCCACGGGACAGGACTCGTGGTCAGCCCCAGCATTTT
cdr3_aa: CSAPRDRTRGQPQHF

clone_size: many
v_call: TRBV7-8
j_call: TRBJ1-1
d_call: NA
cdr3_nt: TGTGCCAGCAGCTTAGAACGGGACCTGGCTTTCTTT
cdr3_aa: CASSLERDLAFF

clone_size: many
v_call: TRBV6-2/TRBV6-3
j_call: TRBJ2-7
d_call: NA
cdr3_nt: TGTGCCAGCAGTCCTAGCAACGAGCAGTACTTC
cdr3_aa: CASSPSNEQYF

clone_size: many
v_call: TRBV7-9
j_call: TRBJ1-1
d_call: NA
cdr3_nt: TGTGCCAGCAGCAAATCGAACACTGAAGCTTTCTTT
cdr3_aa: CASSKSNTEAFF

clone_size: many
v_call: TRBV20-1
j_call: TRBJ2-1
d_call: TRBD1
cdr3_nt: TGCAGTATCAGCCAGGGGGCGGTCTACAATGAGCAGTTCTTC
cdr3_aa: CSISQGAVYNEQFF